Listed below are T cell receptor beta chains from one sample, sequenced in a study of CD8+ T cells in alopecia areata. Data came from immunoSEQ multiplex PCR; TCRdb stores just in-frame clones and leaves some out. The repertoire holds some 110,000 clones, with about three fifths as singletons. The sequencing here drew on CD8+ T cells sorted from blood, taken at week 4, from a patient treated with tofacitinib. The origin of the receptors is a human donor with alopecia areata. Both conserved end residues are trimmed from each CDR3. Each record gives: CDR3 length, V gene, CDR3 protein.

length: 13
V: TRBV7-2
CDR3: ASSLTGGKSDTQY

length: 14
V: TRBV7-9
CDR3: ASSSSEGLLQETQY

length: 12
V: TRBV13
CDR3: ASSFRQVPYEQY

length: 12
V: TRBV6-5
CDR3: ASSYGRGPREQY

length: 12
V: TRBV30
CDR3: AWTATVPSYEQY

length: 13
V: TRBV9
CDR3: ASSVDLTRTGELF

length: 10
V: TRBV5-1
CDR3: ASSLEGETQY

length: 9
V: TRBV20-1
CDR3: SAAFIYGYT

length: 13
V: TRBV29-1
CDR3: SVHQGGSPNYGYT

length: 13
V: TRBV27
CDR3: ASSSGASMTYEQY

length: 13
V: TRBV29-1
CDR3: SVEGESGSYNEQF

length: 11
V: TRBV15
CDR3: ATSREEDSPLH

length: 14
V: TRBV2
CDR3: ASSLGQSYSNQPQH

length: 12
V: TRBV5-6
CDR3: ASSLAAGDTEAF

length: 13
V: TRBV6-5
CDR3: ASSYTRDRGETQY

length: 11
V: TRBV7-2
CDR3: ATPDSGANVLT

length: 13
V: TRBV7-2
CDR3: ASSLVGQGFGIQY

length: 12
V: TRBV18
CDR3: ASSPADLEETQY

length: 12
V: TRBV30
CDR3: AWTLGTGTDTQY

length: 11
V: TRBV7-9
CDR3: AGVTGDVETQY

length: 10
V: TRBV7-8
CDR3: ASSLAYDEQF

length: 13
V: TRBV2
CDR3: ASSERRGAADTQY

length: 14
V: TRBV7-3
CDR3: ASSLVGGRGNQPQH

length: 13
V: TRBV29-1
CDR3: SVEVRRTPSYEQY

length: 11
V: TRBV19
CDR3: ASTFTGNTEAF

length: 10
V: TRBV27
CDR3: ATGDSSYEQY

length: 11
V: TRBV12-5
CDR3: ASGTEPLRELF

length: 12
V: TRBV30
CDR3: AWTEGQGDQPQH

length: 12
V: TRBV7-9
CDR3: ASSSTGIRETQY

length: 11
V: TRBV29-1
CDR3: SVRGTTNTEAF

length: 14
V: TRBV7-9
CDR3: ASSSPPLDTTYGYT

length: 10
V: TRBV29-1
CDR3: SVQVLNTEAF

length: 11
V: TRBV30
CDR3: AWSVLLPGEQF

length: 12
V: TRBV29-1
CDR3: SVWSGTDSYEQY

length: 10
V: TRBV27
CDR3: ASSFRNEKLF

length: 12
V: TRBV7-9
CDR3: ASSPGQGVNEQY

length: 13
V: TRBV7-9
CDR3: ASSPPRTGEYEQF

length: 12
V: TRBV11-2
CDR3: ASSPDSYQETQY

length: 14
V: TRBV10-3
CDR3: AISGSGRRGQETQY

length: 10
V: TRBV7-2
CDR3: ASSLYADTQY